Listed below are T cell receptor beta chains from one sample, sequenced in a study of CD8 T cells in ankylosing spondylitis. TCRdb re-derived calls from the 5' RACE reads in MiXCR, one entry per CDR3 protein. The sample consists of about 220,000 distinct CDR3 sequences, 6% to 8% of them appearing once. The specimen was blood, either unsorted or a sorted T cell fraction (not recorded which). Receptor source: a male donor with ankylosing spondylitis. Both conserved end residues are part of each CDR3. Fields, in order: V gene, clone size, CDR3 protein. Not every row has a clone size; where given, it reads once, few, many or a size class.

V gene: TRBV27
clone size: -
CDR3 protein: CASSLYRGHSGELFF

V gene: TRBV2
clone size: -
CDR3 protein: CASGAGTYNEQFF

V gene: TRBV4-1
clone size: many
CDR3 protein: CASSYRTGPYEQYF

V gene: TRBV12-3/TRBV12-4
clone size: many
CDR3 protein: CASSSKGRGPYEQYF

V gene: TRBV18
clone size: -
CDR3 protein: CASSPRTNEKLFF

V gene: TRBV29-1
clone size: many
CDR3 protein: CSVSAAYGEQFF

V gene: TRBV27
clone size: few
CDR3 protein: CASDRTRGIRQLDEQFF

V gene: TRBV9
clone size: many
CDR3 protein: CASSVAGTGAPNEQFF

V gene: TRBV12-5
clone size: many
CDR3 protein: CASGLAPGELFF

V gene: TRBV11-2
clone size: many
CDR3 protein: CASSLGPGQGDYGYTF

V gene: TRBV20-1
clone size: many
CDR3 protein: CSARDKDLSGNEQFF

V gene: TRBV20-1
clone size: many
CDR3 protein: CSARDSDTLNIQYF

V gene: TRBV7-2
clone size: -
CDR3 protein: CASSLPGPGGLDEQFF

V gene: TRBV7-8
clone size: few
CDR3 protein: CASSQTVYEQYF

V gene: TRBV7-9
clone size: many
CDR3 protein: CASSWEAYNEQFF

V gene: TRBV12-5
clone size: few
CDR3 protein: CASGLGATGELFF

V gene: TRBV12-5
clone size: -
CDR3 protein: CASGTINTGELFF

V gene: TRBV9
clone size: many
CDR3 protein: CASSVGAGGTDTQYF

V gene: TRBV7-6
clone size: many
CDR3 protein: CASSPGLAGLLNTGELFF

V gene: TRBV3-1
clone size: few
CDR3 protein: CASSQDQLAGRFTGELFF

V gene: TRBV20-1
clone size: many
CDR3 protein: CSANRASSTDTQYF

V gene: TRBV4-3
clone size: many
CDR3 protein: CASSLLPTSDSYNEQFF

V gene: TRBV11-2
clone size: many
CDR3 protein: CASSLLSRRRDEQFF

V gene: TRBV29-1
clone size: many
CDR3 protein: CSVVRGANYGYTF

V gene: TRBV20-1
clone size: -
CDR3 protein: CSASSPSSLTGSEQFF

V gene: TRBV7-8
clone size: few
CDR3 protein: CASSLVGLAGAYEQYF

V gene: TRBV7-9
clone size: -
CDR3 protein: CASSFSQRLKSTDTQYF

V gene: TRBV25-1
clone size: many
CDR3 protein: CASSGTDRVNYGYTF

V gene: TRBV19
clone size: -
CDR3 protein: CASSDRVTSTDTQYF

V gene: TRBV24-1
clone size: many
CDR3 protein: CATSDPLAGADRTGELFF

V gene: TRBV11-2
clone size: many
CDR3 protein: CASSLATSNEKLFF

V gene: TRBV10-3
clone size: many
CDR3 protein: CAGSGGLTPYYEQYF